The 9 T cell receptor beta chains listed next were all sequenced from one sample in a study of T cells after yellow fever vaccination. Each CDR3 protein is one row after TCRdb ran MiXCR on the 5' RACE reads. The sample contains about 240,000 distinct CDR3 sequences, around 3.5% of which appear only once. The starting material was PBMCs, obtained 15 days after the yellow fever booster vaccination. The receptors originated from a man aged 18 to 30 who received the YFV17D yellow fever vaccine.

Ten or more counts support this clonotype. This chain joins TRBV18 and TRBJ1-4; D unresolved. The CDR3 sequence is 12 residues long. Germline V lookup: CDR1 KGHSH, CDR2 LQKENI. Between the trimmed V and J ends, which lost 5 bases and 7 bases, there was a span of 8 bases. The CDR3 protein is CASSAPSEKLFF. Here the CDR3 DNA reads TGTGCCAGCTCAGCCCCCAGTGAAAAACTGTTTTTT.

This clonotype was picked up many times. This chain joins TRBV11-2 and TRBJ1-6; no clear D gene. The CDR3 loop spans 13 amino acids. Looked up from germline, CDR1 is SGHAT and CDR2 is FQNNGV. The V end lost 7 bases, the J end lost 0 bases, and 4 bases lay between the germline ends. The CDR3: CASKSSYNSPLHF. The CDR3 DNA follows: TGTGCCAGCAAGAGCTCCTATAATTCACCCCTCCACTTT.

This clonotype was seen ten or more times. The chain is built from TRBV2 and TRBJ1-1; no firm D call. V lost 1 base and J lost 1, with 4 bases in between. The germline V gene encodes CDR1 SNHLY and CDR2 FYNNEI. The CDR3 sequence is 13 residues long. CDR3 DNA sequence: TGTGCCAGCAGTGAAGTCGAGAACACTGAAGCTTTCTTT. It translates to CASSEVENTEAFF.

This clonotype was found many times. V and J are TRBV2 and TRBJ2-1, with 8 bases identical to TRBD2. The CDR3 extends over 15 amino acids. The V segment lost 2 bases and the J segment 5 bases; nucleotides outside the gene matches: 5. Germline V CDR1 and CDR2: SNHLY, FYNNEI. The CDR3 DNA is TGTGCCAGCAGTGAACAGGGACTAGTCCACAATGAGCAGTTCTTC. Protein: CASSEQGLVHNEQFF.

The chain recombines TRBV14 with TRBJ2-2; the D is unclear. Trimming removed 4 bases at V and 4 bases at J, with 7 bases between. The germline V gene has CDR1 SGHDN and CDR2 FVKESK. The CDR3 is 13 amino acids. CDR3 region: CASSLLITGELFF. CDR3 coding DNA: TGTGCCAGCAGCCTGCTCATCACCGGGGAGCTGTTTTTT.

This clonotype showed up many times. The CDR3 here is CASSPPGTALADTQYF. The CDR3 region has the DNA TGTGCCAGCTCACCACCCGGGACAGCACTGGCAGATACGCAGTATTTT. V usage is TRBV18 and J usage is TRBJ2-3; 7 positions match TRBD1. From germline, CDR1 is KGHSH and CDR2 LQKENI. The junction had 7 bases not matched to a gene; V was cut back by 0 bases and J by 4 bases. The CDR3 is made up of 16 amino acids.

This clonotype appeared many times. The rearrangement uses TRBV28 and TRBJ1-5; no definite D call. V was clipped by 3 bases and J by 0 bases, with 9 bases between them. CDR3 length: 15 amino acids. The germline V gene has CDR1 MDHEN and CDR2 SYDVKM. CDR3 region: CASSFLDGSNQPQHF. CDR3 bases: TGTGCCAGCAGTTTCCTGGACGGTAGCAATCAGCCCCAGCATTTT.

This clonotype has ten or more counts. The J gene is TRBJ2-5, the V gene TRBV28; D is ambiguous. Per the germline V gene, CDR1 is MDHEN and CDR2 is SYDVKM. The ends were cut back, 6 bases at V and 0 bases at J, with 5 bases in the middle. The CDR3 is made up of 12 amino acids. In DNA, the CDR3 is TGTGCCAGCAGATCGGACCAAGAGACCCAGTACTTC. Protein product: CASRSDQETQYF.

At least ten counts were recorded for this clonotype. CDR3 protein: CASNSGGGTEAFF. CDR3 coding DNA: TGTGCCAGTAACTCAGGGGGCGGTACTGAAGCTTTCTTT. The chain links TRBV19 to TRBJ1-1, with TRBD1 identical over 8 bases. The CDR3 is made up of 13 amino acids. Losses at the gene ends were 7 bases for V and 5 bases for J; bases not matched to a gene: 6. CDR1 is LNHDA, CDR2 SQIVND, per germline (reference sequence).